This T cell receptor beta chain was sequenced during a study of blood T cell repertoires in COVID-19. As for the study in general: Sites across the United States, Italy and Spain contributed samples from acute and convalescent COVID-19. PBMCs, B-cell-depleted T cells, or T cells were the source of the cDNA or gDNA that made up the material.

Per the original data handling: Estimated nucleated cell counts came from reference gene primer amplification. Data came from immunoSEQ multiplex PCR; TCRdb stores just in-frame clones and leaves some out. That table furnishes V, J and clone size, whereas the DNA furnished D and trimming. The table lists 150,000 to 200,000 clones, 80% to 90% of them singletons. The germline V gene has CDR1 LNHDA and CDR2 SQIVND (reference sequence). CDR3 length equals 14 residues. V shed 5 bases, J shed 5 bases, and the junction held 8 bases outside the gene matches. The receptor's source is a man aged 18 to 35 who had recovered from COVID-19. The genes are TRBV19 and TRBJ1-1; 7 nucleotides line up with TRBD1. The sample consisted of peripheral blood. CDR3 DNA sequence: TGTGCCAGTAGTTTCAGACAGGGAATGACTGAAGCTTTCTTT. Amino acid sequence: CASSFRQGMTEAFF. The full variable domain, rest sourced from reference TRBV19 and TRBJ1-1, is DGGITQSPKYLFRKEGQNVTLSCEQNLNHDAMYWYRQDPGQGLRLIYYSQIVNDFQKGDIAEGYSVSREKKESFPLTVTSAQKNPTAFYLCASSFRQGMTEAFFGQGTRLTVV.